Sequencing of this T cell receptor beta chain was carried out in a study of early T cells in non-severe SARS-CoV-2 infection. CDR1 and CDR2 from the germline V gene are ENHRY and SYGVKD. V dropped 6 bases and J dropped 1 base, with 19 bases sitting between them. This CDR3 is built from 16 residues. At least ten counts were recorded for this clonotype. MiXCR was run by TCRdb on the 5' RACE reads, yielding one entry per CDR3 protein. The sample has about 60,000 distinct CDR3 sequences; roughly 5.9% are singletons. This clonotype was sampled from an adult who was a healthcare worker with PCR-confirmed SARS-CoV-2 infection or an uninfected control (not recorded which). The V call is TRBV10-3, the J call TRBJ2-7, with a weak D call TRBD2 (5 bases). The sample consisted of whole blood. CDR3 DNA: TGTGCCATCAGGGGGTGGCTAGCCTCGGGGTCCTACGAGCAGTACTTC. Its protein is CAIRGWLASGSYEQYF.